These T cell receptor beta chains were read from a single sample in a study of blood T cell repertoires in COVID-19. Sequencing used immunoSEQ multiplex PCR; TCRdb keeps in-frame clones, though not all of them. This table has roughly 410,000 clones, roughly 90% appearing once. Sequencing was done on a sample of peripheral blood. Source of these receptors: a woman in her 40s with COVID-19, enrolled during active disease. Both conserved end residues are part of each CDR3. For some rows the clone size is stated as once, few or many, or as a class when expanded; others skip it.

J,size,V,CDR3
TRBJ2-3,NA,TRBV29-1,CSVTRGSTDTQYF
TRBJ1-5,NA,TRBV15,CATSRPGTGNQPQHF
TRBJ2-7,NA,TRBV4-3,CASSHSLASYEQYF
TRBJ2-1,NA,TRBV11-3,CASRRGTGNEQFF
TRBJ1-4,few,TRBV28,CASRQGGELSGNEKLFF
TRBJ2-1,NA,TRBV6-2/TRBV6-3,CASSQTKRLAGRSYNEQFF
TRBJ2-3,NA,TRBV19,CASSIPGIGHTDTQYF
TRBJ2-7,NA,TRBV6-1,CASSEEGLPNYEQYF
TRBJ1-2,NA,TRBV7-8,CASSLGRQGVDYGYTF
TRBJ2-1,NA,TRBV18,CASSPIADYNEQFF
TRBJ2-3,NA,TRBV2,CASSPRSSRQAGTQYF
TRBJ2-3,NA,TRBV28,CASSFGQGADTQYF
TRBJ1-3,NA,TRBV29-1,CSAINTYSGNTIYF
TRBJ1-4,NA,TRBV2,CASRRNPGRKPTNEKLFF
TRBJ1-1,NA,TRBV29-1,CSVGGHIQGENTEAFF
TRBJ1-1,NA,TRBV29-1,CSVVGITGRTEAFF
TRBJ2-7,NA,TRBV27,CASSFRLAGLSYEQYF
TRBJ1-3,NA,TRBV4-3,CASTFSTEGAGDTIYF
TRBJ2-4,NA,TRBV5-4,CASSFAGTGGNIQYF
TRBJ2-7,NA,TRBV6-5,CASSYYDRGYEQYF
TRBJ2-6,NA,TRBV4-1,CASSQEATGAGANVLTF
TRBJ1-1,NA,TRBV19,CASSWTGGWVAEAFF
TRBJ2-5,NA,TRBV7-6,CASSSKWDRGRQETQYF
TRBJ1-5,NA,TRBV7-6,CASSLRTGGLDQPQHF
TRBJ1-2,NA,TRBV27,CASGGAIYYGYTF
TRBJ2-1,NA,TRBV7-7,CASSGDGNEQFF
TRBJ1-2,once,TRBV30,CAWSRTGRGGYTF
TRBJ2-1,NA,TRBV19,CASSREQGPSSYNEQFF
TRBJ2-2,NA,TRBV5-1,CASRKGQASTGELFF
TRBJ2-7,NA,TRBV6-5,CASNPGQDLYEQYF
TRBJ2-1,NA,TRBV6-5,CASSKTAYNEQFF
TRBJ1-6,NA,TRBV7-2,CASSVDRMRNSPLHF
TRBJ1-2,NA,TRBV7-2,CASSPRIDGYTF
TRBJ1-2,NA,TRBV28,CASSFYATGQLANYGYTF
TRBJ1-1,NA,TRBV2,CASSEEQEAFF
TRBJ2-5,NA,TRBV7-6,CASSLGLQETQYF
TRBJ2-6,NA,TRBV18,CASSPRRGGSLSGANVLTF
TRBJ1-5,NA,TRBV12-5,CASGTGQISNQPQHF
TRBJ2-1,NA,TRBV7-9,CASRRTSGSYNEQFF
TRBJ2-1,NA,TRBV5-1,CASSEGLAYNEQFF
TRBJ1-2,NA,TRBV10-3,CAINSGQGNYGYTF
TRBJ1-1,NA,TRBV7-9,CASSRGVQSEAFF
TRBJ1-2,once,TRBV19,CASSPRDTGINYGYTF
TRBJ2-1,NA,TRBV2,CASGRWRDEQFF
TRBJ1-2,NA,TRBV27,CASSLSIRGYGYTF
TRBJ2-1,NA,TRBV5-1,CASSLEVAGNEQFF
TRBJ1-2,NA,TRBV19,CASRQGGFGYGYTF
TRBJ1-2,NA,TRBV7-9,CASSQEGAGRYGYTF
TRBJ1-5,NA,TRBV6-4,CASSDGGSQPQHF
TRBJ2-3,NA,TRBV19,CASSMAVGGPDTQYF
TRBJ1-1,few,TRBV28,CASLTTVFRTEAFF
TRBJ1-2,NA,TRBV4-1,CASSQGLGGAGGYTF
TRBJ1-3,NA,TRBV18,CASSRGNAAGGNTIYF
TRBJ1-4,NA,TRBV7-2,CASRDTGFPNEKLFF